This T cell receptor beta chain was documented in a study of patients and donors after allogeneic stem cell transplantation. The V and J ends lost 3 bases and 2 bases, in that order; junction bases with no gene match: 10. The CDR3 loop spans 16 amino acids. CDR1 and CDR2 (germline): LGHNA, YNFKEQ. Each CDR3 protein is one row after TCRdb ran MiXCR on the RT-PCR reads. This table holds about 57,000 distinct CDR3 sequences, 13% found once. At least ten counts were recorded for this clonotype. The sequence was collected from a human donor who was either an allogeneic HSCT recipient or a stem cell or donor lymphocyte infusion donor (not recorded which). It is not recorded whose cells these are; they may come from a transplant donor. The chain joins TRBV4-2 to TRBJ2-7, with 7 bases matching TRBD2. Sequencing used blood, either unsorted or a sorted T cell fraction (not recorded which). DNA of the CDR3: TGTGCCAGCAGCCAGGCCGGGGGACTACCAACCTACGAGCAGTACTTC. Protein: CASSQAGGLPTYEQYF.